The subject of this entry is one TCR beta chain. The data derive from a study of blood T cell repertoires in COVID-19. Across the whole study: Acute and convalescent COVID-19 specimens originated in the United States, Italy and Spain. Sources were T cells, B-cell-depleted T cells, or PBMCs; the material itself was cDNA or gDNA.

The CDR3 covers 13 residues. Germline lookup yields CDR1 LGHNA and CDR2 YNFKEQ. Trimming cost V 1 base and J 9 bases, with 13 bases left between them. The protocol was immunoSEQ multiplex PCR, while the TCRdb copy is restricted to in-frame clones and leaves out a portion. The sample shows about 87,000 clones, about 71% of them seen only once. The chain links TRBV4-2 to TRBJ2-7; a weak D match, TRBD1 (5 bases). The source of this sequence is a woman aged 50 to 60 with acute or convalescent COVID-19. Source material: peripheral blood. The CDR3 sequence: CASSQGARERQYF. The CDR3 DNA sequence: TGTGCCAGCAGCCAAGGGGCCAGGGAAAGGCAGTACTTC.